The clone carrying this T cell receptor beta chain was counted between two and nine times. What it recognizes is unknown. This specimen belongs to a study of T cell responses to AZD1222 COVID-19 vaccine. Data came from immunoSEQ multiplex PCR; TCRdb stores just in-frame clones and leaves some out. The table has approximately 79,000 clones, just over 85% seen once. Germline CDR1 is SGHTA and CDR2 is FQGNSA. This CDR3 comprises 18 residues. Unmatched junction bases numbered 16, after V lost 5 bases and J lost 4 bases. Study conclusions and caveats: At 160-218 and 743-854, vaccine-associated CD4 TCRs were dominant, and they spanned spike. As reported, nearly half of all spike-specific TCRs target variant regions that are unmutated. Females outnumbered males among donors, who were mostly white British; clonal diversity was possibly underestimated.

This sequence joins TRBV7-2 and TRBJ2-7; TRBD2 matches 11 bases. Sequenced material: peripheral blood, taken on day 0 of AZD1222 vaccination. The clonotype originates from an adult in good health. The CDR3 sequence: CASSPLLAGERGSYEQYF. CDR3 bases: TGTGCCAGCAGCCCCTTACTAGCGGGAGAAAGAGGCAGTTACGAGCAGTACTTC. Looking up the rest from reference TRBV7-2 and TRBJ2-7 gives the full variable domain: GAGVSQSPSNKVTEKGKDVELRCDPISGHTALYWYRQSLGQGLEFLIYFQGNSAPDKSGLPSDRFSAERTGGSVSTLTIQRTQQEDSAVYLCASSPLLAGERGSYEQYFGPGTRLTVT.